These 10 T cell receptor beta chains were all obtained from the same sample, sequenced in a study of blood T cell repertoires in COVID-19. Assay used: immunoSEQ multiplex PCR; TCRdb lists only in-frame clones, some missing. The repertoire includes around 250,000 clones, around 85% of them detected once, and approximately 2% sits in the top ten. The sample comprised PBMCs or T cells enriched from blood (not recorded which). These receptor sequences come from a woman aged 45-60 years who had recovered from COVID-19.

J is TRBJ2-7 and V is TRBV24-1, with 8 bases that match TRBD2. V shed 0 bases, J shed 2 bases, and the junction held 8 bases outside the gene matches. CDR1 and CDR2 from the germline V gene are KGHDR and SFDVKD. CDR3 size: 17 residues. CDR3 nucleotide sequence: TGTGCCACCAGTGATTTGTGGCGGACTAGCTGGACCTACGAGCAGTACTTC. It encodes CATSDLWRTSWTYEQYF.

The CDR3 coding sequence is TGTGCCAGCAGTGCCAGCGGGAGCGTGGAGGAGCAGTACTTC. Its translation: CASSASGSVEEQYF. V is TRBV25-1 and J is TRBJ2-7, with TRBD2 matching 8 bases. Germline V gene data show CDR1 as MGHDK and CDR2 as SYGVNS. This CDR3 comprises 14 residues. Trimming cost V 4 bases and J 7 bases; bases outside gene matches: 9.

The chain employs TRBV5-1 and TRBJ1-5; D is undetermined. V shed 1 base and J shed 1 base, with 9 bases lying between them. The CDR3 length is 15 residues. The germline CDR1 and CDR2 sequences are SGHRS and YFSETQ. CDR3 DNA: TGCGCCAGCAGCTTGTTTGGAGGGAGCAATCAGCCCCAGCATTTT. Translated: CASSLFGGSNQPQHF.

The J gene is TRBJ1-5, the V gene TRBV2; maybe TRBD1 (6 bases). Germline CDR1 and CDR2: SNHLY and FYNNEI. Deletions cut 2 bases from V and 5 bases from J, with 16 bases between. The CDR3 is 16 residues long. In nucleotides, the CDR3 is TGTGCCAGCAGTGAACCGTGGGGGGGCAACGATCAGCCCCAGCATTTT. Its protein is CASSEPWGGNDQPQHF.

The V gene is TRBV7-9, the J gene TRBJ1-1, with a weak D call TRBD1 (6 bases). CDR3 length: 15 amino acids. Germline V gene sequence: CDR1 SEHNR, CDR2 FQNEAQ (reference sequence). With 3 bases removed from V and 1 base from J, the gap between germline ends came to 12 bases. CDR3 loop: CASSFFGRGNTEAFF. CDR3 bases: TGTGCCAGCAGCTTCTTTGGCAGGGGGAACACTGAAGCTTTCTTT.

V gene TRBV11-2 combines with J gene TRBJ2-1, with 9 bases that match TRBD2. With V trimmed by 8 bases and J by 5 bases, 13 bases remained unmatched. Germline values: CDR1 SGHAT, CDR2 FQNNGV. CDR3 length equals 16 residues. CDR3 amino acids: CASQGEGAGGNNEQFF. CDR3 in DNA: TGTGCCAGCCAGGGGGAGGGAGCGGGAGGAAACAATGAGCAGTTCTTC.

The V call is TRBV6-2 or TRBV6-3, the J call TRBJ2-3, with D possibly TRBD1 on 5 matching bases. Looked up from germline, CDR1 is MNHEY and CDR2 is SVGEGT. Trimming pared 5 bases from V and 0 bases from J, leaving 12 bases between. CDR3 length: 15 residues. The CDR3 DNA reads as TGTGCCAGCAGTCCCCGAGGACAAAGCACAGATACGCAGTATTTT. It encodes CASSPRGQSTDTQYF.

The chain joins TRBV19 to TRBJ2-2; the D is unclear. Germline V gene data show CDR1 as LNHDA and CDR2 as SQIVND (reference sequence). Trimming left V 2 bases short and J 2 bases short, with 3 bases between. The CDR3 totals 13 residues. CDR3 bases: TGTGCCAGTAGTATATATAACACCGGGGAGCTGTTTTTT. Translating gives CASSIYNTGELFF.

This clone was picked up a small number of times. The rearrangement uses TRBV18 and TRBJ2-3; TRBD2 matches at 7 bases. The CDR3 consists of 16 residues. The V gene's germline CDR1 is KGHSH and CDR2 LQKENI. V dropped 1 base and J dropped 0; count of bases not matched to a gene: 4. DNA of the CDR3: TGTGCCAGCTCACCACGAGCGGGAACTAGCACAGATACGCAGTATTTT. This codes for CASSPRAGTSTDTQYF.

V is TRBV6-5 and J is TRBJ2-7; the D gene is possibly TRBD1 (6 bases). This CDR3 comprises 12 residues. V was trimmed by 9 bases and J by 9 bases, leaving 18 bases between them. CDR1 is MNHEY, CDR2 SVGAGI, per germline. CDR3 sequence (DNA): TGTGCCAGTACCCGGGACACTGCTTGGCAGTACTTC. It codes for CASTRDTAWQYF.